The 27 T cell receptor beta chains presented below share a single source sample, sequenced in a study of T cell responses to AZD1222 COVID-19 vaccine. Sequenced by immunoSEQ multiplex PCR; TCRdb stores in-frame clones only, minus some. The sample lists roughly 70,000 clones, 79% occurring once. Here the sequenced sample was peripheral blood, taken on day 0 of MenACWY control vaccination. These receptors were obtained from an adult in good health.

In DNA form, the CDR3 reads TGTGCCAGCAGCTCGGGGGCGAACTATGGCTACACCTTC. This translates into CASSSGANYGYTF. The chain employs TRBV6-5 and TRBJ1-2; TRBD1 might be the D (6 bases). V lost 6 bases, J lost 2 bases, and 10 bases lay in between. The length of the CDR3 is 13 residues. Germline CDR1 is MNHEY and CDR2 is SVGAGI.

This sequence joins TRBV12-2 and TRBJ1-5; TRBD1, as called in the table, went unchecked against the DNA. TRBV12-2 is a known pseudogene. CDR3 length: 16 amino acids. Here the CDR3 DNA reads TGTGCAAGTCGCTTAGCGGCACAGGGAAGGGATCAGCCCCAGCATTTT. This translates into CASRLAAQGRDQPQHF.

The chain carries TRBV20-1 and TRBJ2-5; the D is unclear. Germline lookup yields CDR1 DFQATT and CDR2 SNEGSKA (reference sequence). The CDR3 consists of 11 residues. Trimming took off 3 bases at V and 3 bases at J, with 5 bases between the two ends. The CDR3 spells CSASNEETQYF. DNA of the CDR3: TGCAGTGCTAGCAACGAAGAGACCCAGTACTTC.

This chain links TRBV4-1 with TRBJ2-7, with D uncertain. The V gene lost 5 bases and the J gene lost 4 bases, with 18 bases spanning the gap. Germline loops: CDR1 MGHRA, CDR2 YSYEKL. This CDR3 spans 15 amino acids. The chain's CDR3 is CASSSLHNGFYEQYF. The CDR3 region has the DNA TGCGCCAGCAGCTCCCTACACAACGGCTTTTACGAGCAGTACTTC.

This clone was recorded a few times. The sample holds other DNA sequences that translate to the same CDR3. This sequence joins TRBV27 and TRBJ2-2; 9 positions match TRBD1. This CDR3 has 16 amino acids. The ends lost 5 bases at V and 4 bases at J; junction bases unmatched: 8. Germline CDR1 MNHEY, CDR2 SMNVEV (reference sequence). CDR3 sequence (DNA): TGTGCCAGCAGTACTGGGACAGGGAAGGGCACCGGGGAGCTGTTTTTT. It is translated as CASSTGTGKGTGELFF.

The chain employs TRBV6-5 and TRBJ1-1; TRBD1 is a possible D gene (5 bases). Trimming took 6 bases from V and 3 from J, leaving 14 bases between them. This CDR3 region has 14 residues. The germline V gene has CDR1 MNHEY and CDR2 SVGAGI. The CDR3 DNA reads TGTGCCAGCAGGGCCTCGGGGGTCCACACTGAAGCTTTCTTT. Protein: CASRASGVHTEAFF.

The CDR3 reads CATSQRDGETQYF. CDR3 DNA sequence: TGTGCCACCAGCCAGAGGGACGGAGAGACCCAGTACTTC. V gene TRBV15 combines with J gene TRBJ2-5; D is perhaps TRBD1 or TRBD2 (5 bases each). The CDR3 covers 13 residues. The V end lost 5 bases, the J end lost 4 bases, and 11 bases lay between the germline ends. Looked up from germline, CDR1 is LNHNV and CDR2 is YYDKDF (reference sequence). Filled out from reference TRBV15 and TRBJ2-5, the complete variable domain reads DAMVIQNPRYQVTQFGKPVTLSCSQTLNHNVMYWYQQKSSQAPKLLFHYYDKDFNNEADTPDNFQSRRPNTSFCFLDIRSPGLGDTAMYLCATSQRDGETQYFGPGTRLLVL.

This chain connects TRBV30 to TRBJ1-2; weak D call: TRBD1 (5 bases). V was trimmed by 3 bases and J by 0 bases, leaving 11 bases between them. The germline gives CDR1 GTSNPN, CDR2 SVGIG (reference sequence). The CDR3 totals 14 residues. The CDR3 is CAWRDQGTNYGYTF. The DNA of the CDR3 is TGTGCCTGGAGGGACCAGGGTACTAACTATGGCTACACCTTC.

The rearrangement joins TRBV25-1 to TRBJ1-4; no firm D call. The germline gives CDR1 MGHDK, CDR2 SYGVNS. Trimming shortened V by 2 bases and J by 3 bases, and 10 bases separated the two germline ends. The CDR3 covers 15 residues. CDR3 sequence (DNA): TGTGCCAGCAGTGAAACGCTAGGGTCTAATGAAAAACTGTTTTTT. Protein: CASSETLGSNEKLFF.

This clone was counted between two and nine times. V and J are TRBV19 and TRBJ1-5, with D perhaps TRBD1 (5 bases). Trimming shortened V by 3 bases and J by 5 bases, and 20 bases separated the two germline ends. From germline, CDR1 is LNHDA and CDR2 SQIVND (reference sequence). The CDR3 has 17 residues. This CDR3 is CASSIYPRHGGDQPQHF. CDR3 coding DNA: TGTGCCAGTAGTATTTACCCCCGGCACGGGGGGGATCAGCCCCAGCATTTT.

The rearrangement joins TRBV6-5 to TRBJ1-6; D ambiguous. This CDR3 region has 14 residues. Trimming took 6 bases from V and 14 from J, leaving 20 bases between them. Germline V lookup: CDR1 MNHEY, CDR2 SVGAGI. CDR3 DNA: TGTGCCAGCAGCCCCGGGCCCCTTAGGAGTGCCCTCCACTTT. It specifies CASSPGPLRSALHF.

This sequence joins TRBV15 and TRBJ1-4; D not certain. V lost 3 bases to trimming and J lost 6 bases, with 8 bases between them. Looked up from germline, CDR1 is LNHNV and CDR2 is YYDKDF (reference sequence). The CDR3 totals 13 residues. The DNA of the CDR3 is TGTGCCACCAGCAGGAGGCCTTATGAAAAACTGTTTTTT. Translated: CATSRRPYEKLFF.

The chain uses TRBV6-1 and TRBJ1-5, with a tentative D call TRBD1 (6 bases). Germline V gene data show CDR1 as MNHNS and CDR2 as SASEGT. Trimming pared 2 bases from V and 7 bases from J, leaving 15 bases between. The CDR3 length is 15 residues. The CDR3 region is CASSEIGQSGQPQHF. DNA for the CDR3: TGTGCCAGCAGTGAAATCGGACAGTCGGGGCAGCCCCAGCATTTT.

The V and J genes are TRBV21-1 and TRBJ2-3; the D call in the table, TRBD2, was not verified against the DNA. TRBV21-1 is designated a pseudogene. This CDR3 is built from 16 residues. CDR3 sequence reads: CASKKSKAGDTDTQYF. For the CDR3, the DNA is TGTGCCAGCAAAAAGAGTAAGGCGGGGGACACAGATACGCAGTATTTT.

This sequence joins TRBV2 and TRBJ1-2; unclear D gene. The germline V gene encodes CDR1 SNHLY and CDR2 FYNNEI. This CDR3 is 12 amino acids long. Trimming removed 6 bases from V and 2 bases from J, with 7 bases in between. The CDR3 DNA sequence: TGTGCCAGCAGAGGCACAAACTATGGCTACACCTTC. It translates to CASRGTNYGYTF.

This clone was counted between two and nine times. The CDR3 sequence: CASSLAAGQALHEQYF. CDR3 in DNA: TGCGCCAGCAGCTTGGCCGCGGGACAGGCCCTCCACGAGCAGTACTTC. The rearrangement uses TRBV5-1 and TRBJ2-7; TRBD1 aligns across 8 bases. V lost 0 bases and J lost 5; bases outside the gene matches: 10. Germline CDR1 is SGHRS and CDR2 is YFSETQ. CDR3 size: 16 residues.

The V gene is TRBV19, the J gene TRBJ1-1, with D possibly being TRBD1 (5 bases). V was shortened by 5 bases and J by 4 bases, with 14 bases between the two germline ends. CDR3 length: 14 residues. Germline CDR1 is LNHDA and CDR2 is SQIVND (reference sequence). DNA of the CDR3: TGTGCCAGTAGTCCCCGAAATGGGGGCACTGAAGCTTTCTTT. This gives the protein CASSPRNGGTEAFF.

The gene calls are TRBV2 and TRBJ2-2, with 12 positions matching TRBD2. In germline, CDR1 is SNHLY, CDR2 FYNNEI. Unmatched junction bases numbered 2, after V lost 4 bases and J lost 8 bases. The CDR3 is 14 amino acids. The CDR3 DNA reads TGTGCCAGCAGTGGGACTAGCGGGGCTGGGGAGCTGTTTTTT. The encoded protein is CASSGTSGAGELFF.

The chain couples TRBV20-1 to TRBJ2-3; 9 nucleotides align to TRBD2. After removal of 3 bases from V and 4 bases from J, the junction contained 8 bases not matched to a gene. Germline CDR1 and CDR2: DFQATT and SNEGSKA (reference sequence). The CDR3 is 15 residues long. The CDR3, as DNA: TGCAGTGCTAGTGTTAGCGGGGGCCTAGCAGATACGCAGTATTTT. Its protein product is CSASVSGGLADTQYF.

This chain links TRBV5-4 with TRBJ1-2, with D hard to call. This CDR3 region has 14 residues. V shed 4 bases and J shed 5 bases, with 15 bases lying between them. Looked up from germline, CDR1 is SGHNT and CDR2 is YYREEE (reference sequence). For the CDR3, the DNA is TGTGCCAGCAGCGGCGGGTCGACAAGATATGGCTACACCTTC. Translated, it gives CASSGGSTRYGYTF. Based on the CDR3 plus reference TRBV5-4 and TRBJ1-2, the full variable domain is ETGVTQSPTHLIKTRGQQVTLRCSSQSGHNTVSWYQQALGQGPQFIFQYYREEENGRGNFPPRFSGLQFPNYSSELNVNALELDDSALYLCASSGGSTRYGYTFGSGTRLTVV.

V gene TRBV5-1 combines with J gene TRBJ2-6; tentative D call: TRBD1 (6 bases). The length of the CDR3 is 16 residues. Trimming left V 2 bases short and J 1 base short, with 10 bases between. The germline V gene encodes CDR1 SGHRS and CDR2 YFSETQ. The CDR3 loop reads CASSLQGMSGANVLTF. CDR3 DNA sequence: TGCGCCAGCAGCTTACAGGGTATGTCTGGGGCCAACGTCCTGACTTTC.

The CDR3 DNA is TGTGCCAGCACCCCGCAGCTAGGGGCTGGCGGGGAGCTGTTTTTT. Its protein product is CASTPQLGAGGELFF. The V call is TRBV28, the J call TRBJ2-2, with a weak D call TRBD1 (5 bases). Germline V gives CDR1 MDHEN, CDR2 SYDVKM. The V and J ends lost 7 bases and 7 bases respectively, with 19 bases between them. This CDR3 has 15 residues.

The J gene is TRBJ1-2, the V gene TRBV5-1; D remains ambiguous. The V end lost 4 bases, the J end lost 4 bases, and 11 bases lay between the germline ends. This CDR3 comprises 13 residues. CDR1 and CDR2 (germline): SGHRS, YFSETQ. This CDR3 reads CASSGGTGYGYTF. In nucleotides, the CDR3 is TGCGCCAGCAGCGGAGGTACCGGCTATGGCTACACCTTC.

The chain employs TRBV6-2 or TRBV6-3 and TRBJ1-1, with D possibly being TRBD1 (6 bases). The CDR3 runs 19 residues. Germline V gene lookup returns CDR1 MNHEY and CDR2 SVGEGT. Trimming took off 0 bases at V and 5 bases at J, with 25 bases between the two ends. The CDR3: CASSYSMYPRGGSYTEAFF. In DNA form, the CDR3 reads TGTGCCAGCAGTTACTCGATGTATCCCAGGGGAGGAAGTTATACTGAAGCTTTCTTT.

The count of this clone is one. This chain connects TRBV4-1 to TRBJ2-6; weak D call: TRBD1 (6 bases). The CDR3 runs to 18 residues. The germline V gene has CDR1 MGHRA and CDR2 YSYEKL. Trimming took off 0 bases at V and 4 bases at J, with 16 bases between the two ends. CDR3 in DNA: TGCGCCAGCAGCCAAGAAGGGACAACGATTTCGGGGGCCAACGTCCTGACTTTC. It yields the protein CASSQEGTTISGANVLTF.

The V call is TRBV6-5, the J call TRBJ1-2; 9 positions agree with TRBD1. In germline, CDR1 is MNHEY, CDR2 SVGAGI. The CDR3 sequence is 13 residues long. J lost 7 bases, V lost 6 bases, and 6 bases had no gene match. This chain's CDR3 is CASRPGQGSGYTF. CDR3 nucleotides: TGTGCCAGCAGACCGGGACAGGGAAGTGGCTACACCTTC.

The CDR3 sequence: CASSQARQNGYTF. For the CDR3, the DNA is TGTGCCAGCAGCCAAGCTAGGCAAAATGGCTACACCTTC. The chain employs TRBV3-1 (or the pseudogene TRBV3-2) and TRBJ1-2; no reliable D call. CDR1 is LGHDT, CDR2 YNNKEL, per germline (reference sequence). V lost 1 base, J lost 6 bases, and 9 bases lay in between. The CDR3 is 13 residues long.